The 10 T cell receptor beta chains below come from one sample, sequenced in a study of blood T cell repertoires in COVID-19. The repertoire was sequenced with immunoSEQ multiplex PCR; TCRdb's copy has only in-frame clones and lacks some. The data show nearly 250,000 clones, approximately 86% seen once. Specimen: peripheral blood. All receptors derive from an older woman who had recovered from COVID-19.

With regard to this clone: One junction end does not reproduce the germline sequence, and a read error may be involved. The rearrangement links TRBV7-7 to TRBJ2-7; 8 nucleotides align to TRBD1. The V gene's germline CDR1 is SSHAT and CDR2 FNYEAQ (reference sequence). The CDR3 is 15 amino acids. The CDR3 DNA is TGTGCTAGCAGCCCCCGACAGGGGAGGTCCTACGAGCAGTACTTC. Protein product: CASSPRQGRSYEQYF.

The CDR3 sequence is CASSIKAAYNEQFF. CDR3 coding DNA: TGTGCCAGTAGTATAAAAGCGGCCTACAATGAGCAGTTCTTC. J is TRBJ2-1 and V is TRBV19, with a tentative D call TRBD2 (5 bases). Deletions cut 2 bases from V and 2 bases from J, with 7 bases between. Germline V gene sequence: CDR1 LNHDA, CDR2 SQIVND (reference sequence). This CDR3 comprises 14 residues.

The genes are TRBV7-2 and TRBJ2-1, with 9 bases identical to TRBD2. The germline V gene has CDR1 SGHTA and CDR2 FQGNSA. The length of the CDR3 is 16 residues. After removal of 5 bases from V and 7 bases from J, the junction contained 12 bases not matched to a gene. The CDR3 DNA is TGTGCCAGCAGCCCCCTCGGGGTAGCGGGAGCAAATGAGCAGTTCTTC. The encoded protein is CASSPLGVAGANEQFF. The full variable domain, its missing parts supplied by reference TRBV7-2 and TRBJ2-1, is GAGVSQSPSNKVTEKGKDVELRCDPISGHTALYWYRQSLGQGLEFLIYFQGNSAPDKSGLPSDRFSAERTGGSVSTLTIQRTQQEDSAVYLCASSPLGVAGANEQFFGPGTRLTVL.

The rearrangement joins TRBV12-3 or TRBV12-4 to TRBJ1-4; D is possibly TRBD1 (5 bases). The CDR3 loop spans 12 amino acids. Trimming stripped 6 bases from V and 7 bases from J, with 9 bases between. The CDR3 nucleotides read TGTGCCAGCAGACGGGGGGGTGAAAAACTGTTTTTT. It is translated as CASRRGGEKLFF.

The V call is TRBV9, the J call TRBJ1-3, with unresolved D. V was trimmed by 4 bases and J by 0 bases, leaving 11 bases between them. Germline lookup yields CDR1 SGDLS and CDR2 YYNGEE. CDR3 length: 15 residues. CDR3 region: CASSYNGISGNTIYF. In DNA, the CDR3 is TGTGCCAGCAGCTATAACGGGATCTCTGGAAACACCATATATTTT.

The chain carries TRBV5-6 and TRBJ2-5; 8 nucleotides agree with TRBD2. The ends lost 2 bases at V and 4 bases at J; junction bases unmatched: 7. This CDR3 comprises 15 residues. The germline V gene has CDR1 SGHDT and CDR2 YYEEEE. CDR3 DNA: TGTGCCAGCAGCTTAGTCGGGGGGGCCGCAGAGACCCAGTACTTC. As protein: CASSLVGGAAETQYF.

This chain uses TRBV18 with TRBJ1-2; TRBD1 is a possible D gene (5 bases). V gave up 2 bases and J gave up 8 bases, with 18 bases separating them. The CDR3 covers 15 residues. Germline V gene sequence: CDR1 KGHSH, CDR2 LQKENI. CDR3 in amino acids: CASSPTGTPRRGYTF. The CDR3 DNA reads as TGTGCCAGCTCACCAACCGGGACTCCCCGTCGCGGCTACACCTTC.

V usage is TRBV7-4 and J usage is TRBJ1-2; D is unresolved. CDR3 length equals 10 residues. Germline values: CDR1 SGHVT, CDR2 SQSDAQ. V gave up 5 bases and J gave up 8 bases, with 6 bases separating them. CDR3 region: CASSQIGYTF. The CDR3 nucleotides are TGTGCCAGCAGCCAGATCGGCTACACCTTC.

The chain combines TRBV4-1 with TRBJ1-2; 8 bases line up with TRBD1. The CDR3 extends over 15 amino acids. V lost 4 bases, J lost 3 bases, and 7 bases stayed unmatched. CDR1 and CDR2 (germline): MGHRA, YSYEKL. CDR3 region: CASSPLQGDHYGYTF. Written as DNA, the CDR3 is TGCGCCAGCAGCCCCCTACAGGGGGACCACTATGGCTACACCTTC.

The genes are TRBV6-1 and TRBJ2-2, with a weak D call TRBD2 (5 bases). V lost 2 bases and J lost 5, with 12 bases in between. CDR1 is MNHNS, CDR2 SASEGT, per germline. The CDR3 covers 15 residues. The CDR3 spells CASSELSGNTGELFF. The CDR3 DNA follows: TGTGCCAGCAGTGAACTATCGGGGAATACCGGGGAGCTGTTTTTT.